What follows are 29 T cell receptor beta chains derived from one specimen sequenced in a study of a mutant IDH1 vaccine in newly diagnosed glioma. Time point described: week 5, during vaccination. Vaccination used 300 ug of mutant IDH1 20-mer peptide per dose, with topical imiquimod. For these receptors, no antigen is known. Profiling relied on immunoSEQ multiplex PCR, and the TCRdb table lists in-frame clones only, not all of them. The repertoire holds 60,000 or so clones, with about 87% as singletons. Sequencing used PBMCs, obtained from a glioma patient whose treatment included an IDH1 peptide vaccine. The receptors stem from a middle-aged woman with glioma.

This sequence joins TRBV4-1 and TRBJ1-4; 7 bases line up with TRBD1. CDR1 is MGHRA, CDR2 YSYEKL, per germline. V trimming: 6 bases; J trimming: 7 bases; junction bases outside the gene matches: 14. The CDR3 totals 16 residues. The CDR3 reads CASSPTMDRQGEKLFF. The CDR3 nucleotides read TGCGCCAGCAGTCCTACGATGGACAGGCAGGGTGAAAAACTGTTTTTT.

CDR3 coding DNA: TGCGCCAGCAGCCAATCGACAGGCTATAATTCACCCCTCCACTTT. Its translation: CASSQSTGYNSPLHF. J is TRBJ1-6 and V is TRBV4-3; possible D gene TRBD1, 6 bases. Germline V gene sequence: CDR1 LGHNA, CDR2 YSLEER. V was cut by 2 bases and J by 3 bases, with 8 bases left in between. The length of the CDR3 is 15 residues.

The rearrangement uses TRBV9 and TRBJ1-1; D remains ambiguous. The CDR3 runs to 16 residues. V lost 2 bases and J 5 bases, leaving 19 bases between the germline ends. Germline CDR1 SGDLS, CDR2 YYNGEE. CDR3 protein: CASSVRPPSVETEAFF. Written as DNA, the CDR3 is TGTGCCAGCAGCGTCCGACCCCCCAGTGTGGAGACTGAAGCTTTCTTT.

The V and J genes are TRBV6-1 and TRBJ2-3; 12 bases line up with TRBD2. In germline, CDR1 is MNHNS, CDR2 SASEGT. V gave up 7 bases and J gave up 5 bases; unmatched junction bases: 4. The CDR3 sequence is 14 residues long. The CDR3 protein is CASILAGGGDTQYF. CDR3 DNA: TGTGCCAGCATACTAGCGGGGGGAGGAGATACGCAGTATTTT.

The chain couples TRBV6-6 to TRBJ2-5; D uncertain. The CDR3 loop spans 11 amino acids. V was trimmed by 2 bases and J by 5 bases, leaving 3 bases between them. From germline, CDR1 is MNHNY and CDR2 SVGAGI (reference sequence). The CDR3 is CASSYTETQYF. DNA of the CDR3: TGTGCCAGCAGTTACACGGAGACCCAGTACTTC.

This clone has a single count. V usage is TRBV9 and J usage is TRBJ1-1, with 10 positions matching TRBD1. The CDR3 has 15 amino acids. The germline CDR1 and CDR2 sequences are SGDLS and YYNGEE. Trimming cost V 5 bases and J 7 bases; bases outside gene matches: 11. This chain's CDR3 is CASREARTGGIEAFF. The CDR3, as DNA: TGTGCCAGCAGAGAAGCTCGGACAGGGGGTATTGAAGCTTTCTTT.

The rearrangement uses TRBV10-1 and TRBJ2-7; TRBD1 matches at 7 bases. The CDR3 contains 13 residues. Germline V gene sequence: CDR1 WNHNN, CDR2 SYGVQD (reference sequence). V gave up 5 bases and J gave up 4 bases; unmatched junction bases: 5. The CDR3 protein is CASSPGQTYEQYF. The CDR3 DNA reads as TGCGCCAGCAGTCCGGGACAGACATACGAGCAGTACTTC.

This chain connects TRBV11-3 to TRBJ1-2; D gene ambiguous. This CDR3 comprises 15 residues. Trimming cost V 4 bases and J 1 base, with 13 bases left between them. Germline CDR1 and CDR2: SGHNT and YENEEA. The chain's CDR3 is CASSSPVTCNYGYTF. Here the CDR3 DNA reads TGTGCCAGCAGCTCCCCCGTCACGTGTAACTATGGCTACACCTTC. The full variable domain, rest sourced from reference TRBV11-3 and TRBJ1-2, is EAGVVQSPRYKIIEKKQPVAFWCNPISGHNTLYWYLQNLGQGPELLIRYENEEAVDDSQLPKDRFSAERLKGVDSTLKIQPAELGDSAVYLCASSSPVTCNYGYTFGSGTRLTVV.

In its sample, this clone was seen a few times. The chain combines TRBV2 with TRBJ1-2; D perhaps matches TRBD1 (6 bases). The CDR3 length is 14 residues. Trimming stripped 7 bases from V and 6 bases from J, with 18 bases between. In germline, CDR1 is SNHLY, CDR2 FYNNEI. The CDR3 loop reads CASITGQRRHGYTF. As DNA, the CDR3 is TGTGCCAGCATTACCGGACAGAGGCGGCATGGCTACACCTTC. Complete variable domain (other parts from reference TRBV2 and TRBJ1-2): EPEVTQTPSHQVTQMGQEVILRCVPISNHLYFYWYRQILGQKVEFLVSFYNNEISEKSEIFDDQFSVERPDGSNFTLKIRSTKLEDSAMYFCASITGQRRHGYTFGSGTRLTVV.

This chain links TRBV7-2 with TRBJ1-5; possibly TRBD1 for D (5 bases). CDR1 is SGHTA and CDR2 is FQGNSA in the germline V gene. The CDR3 is made up of 15 amino acids. V shed 4 bases and J shed 7 bases, with 17 bases lying between them. In DNA, the CDR3 is TGTGCCAGCAGCTCGGGGGTTGGGTTCCCCCAGCCCCAGCATTTT. Protein sequence: CASSSGVGFPQPQHF.

This clone appeared a single time. The chain links TRBV6-5 to TRBJ1-4, with 11 positions matching TRBD1. The V gene's germline CDR1 is MNHEY and CDR2 SVGAGI. V gave up 5 bases and J gave up 8 bases; unmatched junction bases: 4. The CDR3 extends over 14 amino acids. The CDR3 here is CASSRDRGREKLFF. In nucleotides, the CDR3 is TGTGCCAGCAGTCGGGACAGGGGGAGAGAAAAACTGTTTTTT.

This sequence joins TRBV6-5 and TRBJ1-3; 9 positions match TRBD1. Germline CDR1 reads MNHEY; CDR2 reads SVGAGI. The CDR3 totals 15 residues. V dropped 5 bases and J dropped 4; count of bases not matched to a gene: 6. CDR3 sequence reads: CASSPDRGRGNTIYF. The CDR3 nucleotides read TGTGCCAGCAGTCCGGACAGGGGAAGAGGAAACACCATATATTTT.

The chain carries TRBV28 and TRBJ2-7; TRBD2 matches 12 bases. After removal of 5 bases from V and 2 bases from J, the junction contained 4 bases not matched to a gene. CDR1 is MDHEN and CDR2 is SYDVKM in the germline V gene. CDR3 size: 15 residues. The DNA of the CDR3 is TGTGCCAGCAGTCTGGGACTAGCGGGTCCCTACGAGCAGTACTTC. Amino acids: CASSLGLAGPYEQYF.

V usage is TRBV19 and J usage is TRBJ2-5, with D uncertain. This CDR3 spans 16 amino acids. The V gene lost 5 bases and the J gene lost 1 base, with 17 bases spanning the gap. Germline CDR1 reads LNHDA; CDR2 reads SQIVND (reference sequence). The CDR3 region is CASSAYSVPGQETQYF. CDR3 coding DNA: TGTGCCAGTAGTGCTTACAGCGTTCCAGGCCAAGAGACCCAGTACTTC.

CDR3 sequence: CASSQVPGLADEQYF. CDR3 coding DNA: TGTGCCAGCAGCCAAGTTCCGGGACTAGCGGACGAGCAGTACTTC. The rearrangement uses TRBV4-2 and TRBJ2-7; 11 nucleotides align to TRBD2. Trimming removed 1 base from V and 5 bases from J; junction bases left unmatched: 4. Germline values: CDR1 LGHNA, CDR2 YNFKEQ. This CDR3 region has 15 residues.

The rearrangement uses TRBV20-1 and TRBJ2-7; D possibly corresponds to TRBD2 (5 bases). Trimming took off 5 bases at V and 3 bases at J, with 8 bases between the two ends. CDR3 length: 11 amino acids. Germline CDR1 reads DFQATT; CDR2 reads SNEGSKA (reference sequence). CDR3 DNA sequence: TGCAGTGCTCAACGGGACTACGAGCAGTACTTC. Translation gives CSAQRDYEQYF.

The gene calls are TRBV5-1 and TRBJ2-7; a weak D match, TRBD1 (6 bases). CDR3 length: 15 amino acids. Trimming removed 0 bases from V and 3 bases from J, with 13 bases in between. Germline CDR1 is SGHRS and CDR2 is YFSETQ. DNA for the CDR3: TGCGCCAGCAGCTTGGCCCCGGGACAAAGCTACGAGCAGTACTTC. This gives the protein CASSLAPGQSYEQYF.

The chain joins TRBV7-9 to TRBJ2-1, with 10 bases aligning to TRBD2. The CDR3 is made up of 16 amino acids. CDR1 and CDR2 (germline): SEHNR, FQNEAQ (reference sequence). V was pared by 7 bases and J by 7 bases, with 13 bases of the junction left unmatched. CDR3 coding DNA: TGTGCCAGCACTTTCTCTCTAGCGGGAGTAACAAATGAGCAGTTCTTC. It codes for CASTFSLAGVTNEQFF.

V gene TRBV10-1 combines with J gene TRBJ2-2; D is ambiguous. From germline, CDR1 is WNHNN and CDR2 SYGVQD (reference sequence). This CDR3 region has 13 residues. Trimming left V 10 bases short and J 0 bases short, with 9 bases between. Here the CDR3 DNA reads TGCGCCACAAGGCCTCCGAACACCGGGGAGCTGTTTTTT. Its translation: CATRPPNTGELFF.

V is TRBV27 and J is TRBJ2-7, with D perhaps matching TRBD2 (6 bases). Germline loops: CDR1 MNHEY, CDR2 SMNVEV (reference sequence). The CDR3 runs 15 residues. V was pared by 2 bases and J by 1 base, with 12 bases between. The CDR3 sequence is CASSLTGARSYEQYF. In nucleotides, the CDR3 is TGTGCCAGCAGTTTAACGGGAGCGAGGTCCTACGAGCAGTACTTC.

The rearrangement joins TRBV5-1 to TRBJ2-5, with TRBD1 matching 8 bases. The length of the CDR3 is 14 residues. Germline CDR1 and CDR2: SGHRS and YFSETQ. V was clipped by 0 bases and J by 3 bases; unmatched bases: 1. CDR3 nucleotides: TGCGCCAGCAGCTTGGAGGACAGGGAAGAGACCCAGTACTTC. Translating gives CASSLEDREETQYF. Full variable domain (outside the CDR3, taken from reference TRBV5-1 and TRBJ2-5): KAGVTQTPRYLIKTRGQQVTLSCSPISGHRSVSWYQQTPGQGLQFLFEYFSETQRNKGNFPGRFSGRQFSNSRSEMNVSTLELGDSALYLCASSLEDREETQYFGPGTRLLVL.

The chain has TRBV5-1 and TRBJ2-7; 10 bases match TRBD2. CDR3 size: 16 residues. J was trimmed by 2 bases and V by 0 bases; bases with no gene match: 5. Germline V gene lookup returns CDR1 SGHRS and CDR2 YFSETQ. The CDR3 protein is CASSLGTSGTTYEQYF. DNA for the CDR3: TGCGCCAGCAGCTTGGGGACTAGCGGAACTACCTACGAGCAGTACTTC.

Only one count was recorded for this clone. V gene TRBV5-1 combines with J gene TRBJ1-1; unclear D gene. The V end lost 5 bases, the J end lost 1 base, and 9 bases lay between the germline ends. CDR3 length equals 13 residues. Germline CDR1 and CDR2: SGHRS and YFSETQ. The CDR3: CASRLMENTEAFF. CDR3 sequence (DNA): TGCGCCAGCAGATTAATGGAGAACACTGAAGCTTTCTTT.

CDR3 DNA: TGCGCCAGCAGCCAGGCTGGACAGGGGGTCGGTGAAGCTTTCTTT. Translated, it gives CASSQAGQGVGEAFF. The V gene is TRBV4-1, the J gene TRBJ1-1; 10 nucleotides line up with TRBD1. J lost 7 bases, V lost 3 bases, and 8 bases had no gene match. The CDR3 totals 15 residues. Germline V gene sequence: CDR1 MGHRA, CDR2 YSYEKL.

This rearrangement joins TRBV12-1 to TRBJ2-3; TRBD2 is the table's D call, not checked against the DNA. TRBV12-1 is termed a pseudogene. The CDR3 is made up of 13 amino acids. The CDR3 reads CGWGGHIVDTQYF. Written as DNA, the CDR3 is TGTGGATGGGGGGGGCATATCGTCGATACGCAGTATTTT.

V usage is TRBV2 and J usage is TRBJ2-7, with D perhaps given as TRBD1 or TRBD2 (5 bases each). V lost 5 bases and J lost 4, with 9 bases in between. CDR3 length equals 12 residues. Germline V gene data show CDR1 as SNHLY and CDR2 as FYNNEI. The CDR3 nucleotides are TGTGCCAGCAGTCCCGAGGGGTACGAGCAGTACTTC. It encodes CASSPEGYEQYF. The full variable domain, rest sourced from reference TRBV2 and TRBJ2-7, is EPEVTQTPSHQVTQMGQEVILRCVPISNHLYFYWYRQILGQKVEFLVSFYNNEISEKSEIFDDQFSVERPDGSNFTLKIRSTKLEDSAMYFCASSPEGYEQYFGPGTRLTVT.

This chain connects TRBV30 to TRBJ2-6; no definite D call. V was shortened by 5 bases and J by 0 bases, with 11 bases between the two germline ends. Germline CDR1 and CDR2: GTSNPN and SVGIG (reference sequence). This CDR3 region has 15 residues. DNA for the CDR3: TGTGCCTGGGTCTCCACCAGCTCTGGGGCCAACGTCCTGACTTTC. This codes for CAWVSTSSGANVLTF. The full variable domain, with the rest looked up from reference TRBV30 and TRBJ2-6, is SQTIHQWPATLVQPVGSPLSLECTVEGTSNPNLYWYRQAAGRGLQLLFYSVGIGQISSEVPQNLSASRPQDRQFILSSKKLLLSDSGFYLCAWVSTSSGANVLTFGAGSRLTVL.

The rearrangement joins TRBV30 to TRBJ1-2; 8 positions match TRBD1. CDR3 length: 14 amino acids. J lost 4 bases, V lost 5 bases, and 9 bases had no gene match. The germline CDR1 and CDR2 sequences are GTSNPN and SVGIG (reference sequence). CDR3 coding DNA: TGTGCCTGGGGCCACGGGACAGGCGCCTATGGCTACACCTTC. The encoded protein is CAWGHGTGAYGYTF.

The rearrangement uses TRBV6-5 and TRBJ1-5; 7 nucleotides agree with TRBD1. This CDR3 contains 16 residues. The V segment lost 2 bases and the J segment 0 bases; nucleotides outside the gene matches: 4. In germline, CDR1 is MNHEY, CDR2 SVGAGI. CDR3 nucleotides: TGTGCCAGCAGTTACCAAGGGACAGTTAGCAATCAGCCCCAGCATTTT. Translated: CASSYQGTVSNQPQHF.